The 8 T cell receptor beta chains given below trace back to one sample, sequenced in a study of Ad26.COV2.S vaccination and SARS-CoV-2 variants. Here immunoSEQ multiplex PCR was the method, and the copy in TCRdb shows in-frame clones only, minus some. The sample consists of approximately 240,000 clones, roughly 90% of them appearing once. The sample's treatment: over 15 received Ad26.COV2.S at low or high dose, single or two shots; five or six received placebo; per-sample allocation not given. Sampling happened 63 days after the first vaccine or placebo injection. Here the sequenced sample was peripheral blood, taken in a trial of Ad26.COV2.S vaccine versus placebo. The source of these receptors is a person between 18 and 59 years old who received the Ad26.COV2.S COVID-19 vaccine or a placebo.

The rearrangement joins TRBV15 to TRBJ2-7, with D possibly being TRBD1 or TRBD2 (5 bases each). Trimming removed 0 bases at V and 6 bases at J, with 9 bases between. The CDR3 contains 13 residues. Germline V gives CDR1 LNHNV, CDR2 YYDKDF (reference sequence). The chain's CDR3 is CATSRERGFEQYF. The CDR3 DNA sequence: TGTGCCACCAGCAGAGAGAGGGGTTTCGAGCAGTACTTC.

The V and J genes are TRBV30 and TRBJ2-7; TRBD1 matches at 11 bases. V trimming: 2 bases; J trimming: 0 bases; junction bases outside the gene matches: 9. The CDR3 has 17 amino acids. Germline V CDR1 and CDR2: GTSNPN, SVGIG (reference sequence). The CDR3 loop reads CAWSTDRGPHYSYEQYF. The CDR3 coding sequence is TGTGCCTGGAGTACGGACAGGGGGCCTCACTACTCCTACGAGCAGTACTTC.

This clone has just a few counts. This chain links TRBV7-9 with TRBJ2-7; D is possibly TRBD2 (5 bases). The germline V gene has CDR1 SEHNR and CDR2 FQNEAQ (reference sequence). V gave up 3 bases and J gave up 6 bases, with 15 bases separating them. This CDR3 has 14 residues. CDR3 region: CASSLGSLRGEQYF. The CDR3 DNA reads as TGTGCCAGCAGCTTGGGTAGTTTACGGGGCGAGCAGTACTTC.

The chain employs TRBV27 and TRBJ2-5; 7 bases fit TRBD1. Germline V gives CDR1 MNHEY, CDR2 SMNVEV (reference sequence). The CDR3 runs to 15 residues. With V trimmed by 4 bases and J by 4 bases, 9 bases remained unmatched. DNA for the CDR3: TGTGCCAGCAGTTACAGGGGTACCAGGGGAGAGACCCAGTACTTC. Amino acid sequence: CASSYRGTRGETQYF.

This chain links TRBV6-5 with TRBJ1-2; D is possibly TRBD1 (6 bases). Germline V gene data show CDR1 as MNHEY and CDR2 as SVGAGI. V was cut by 9 bases and J by 2 bases, with 13 bases left in between. The CDR3 is 13 residues long. The CDR3, as DNA: TGTGCCAGTCGAGGGACACCCAACTATGGCTACACCTTC. This gives the protein CASRGTPNYGYTF.

The rearrangement joins TRBV4-3 to TRBJ2-1; maybe TRBD1 (5 bases). CDR1 LGHNA and CDR2 YSLEER come from the germline V gene. Trimming cost V 1 base and J 3 bases, with 10 bases left between them. The CDR3 is 15 residues long. In DNA, the CDR3 is TGCGCCAGCAGCCAAGCGACAGTCCACTACAATGAGCAGTTCTTC. Translated, it gives CASSQATVHYNEQFF.

The chain employs TRBV6-5 and TRBJ1-1, with D unresolved. The V gene lost 9 bases and the J gene lost 1 base, with 6 bases spanning the gap. CDR1 and CDR2 from the germline V gene are MNHEY and SVGAGI. CDR3 length equals 11 residues. The CDR3 DNA reads as TGTGCCAGTCTATGGAACACTGAAGCTTTCTTT. It is translated as CASLWNTEAFF.

The chain has TRBV7-2 and TRBJ2-1; 7 bases fit TRBD1. The J segment lost 5 bases and the V segment lost 5 bases, leaving 9 bases of the junction unmatched. This CDR3 spans 15 amino acids. In germline, CDR1 is SGHTA, CDR2 FQGNSA. CDR3 sequence reads: CASSPRHRGNNEQFF. In DNA, the CDR3 is TGTGCCAGCAGCCCTCGGCACAGGGGAAACAATGAGCAGTTCTTC.